The subject of this entry is one T cell receptor (beta chain). Its target is not known. The sample is drawn from a study of T-cell memory formation after mild COVID-19. Study-level findings and limits: Contracting CD4+ clones lay largely in CM and EM, with CD8+ ones residing in EMRA.

Trimming left V 0 bases short and J 16 bases short, with 17 bases between. The CDR3 is made up of 13 amino acids. The germline V gene has CDR1 SGHDT and CDR2 YYEEEE. The authors produced TCR alpha and TCR beta cDNA libraries with sample barcodes and UMIs by 5'RACE using constant-segment primers. TCRdb re-called the 5' RACE reads through MiXCR, storing one row per CDR3 protein. Altogether about 350,000 distinct CDR3 sequences are present, around 13% being singletons, with the ten largest covering about 20%. The sample taken for sequencing was PBMCs or a T cell subset sorted from them (not recorded which). The receptor comes from a young man who had mild COVID-19 (a few samples of this study predate the infection). Cell type and time point are not known. The rearrangement joins TRBV5-6 to TRBJ2-1, with D possibly called TRBD1 or TRBD2 (5 bases each). The CDR3 is CASSLEYGARRFF. As DNA, the CDR3 is TGTGCCAGCAGCTTGGAATACGGGGCCAGACGATTCTTC.